This TCR beta chain emerged from a study of blood T cell repertoires in COVID-19. Study-wide context: The United States, Italy and Spain provided the acute and convalescent COVID-19 samples.

Germline values: CDR1 SGHAT, CDR2 FQNNGV. The germline V and J ends were trimmed by 3 bases and 7 bases, with 15 bases remaining between them. The CDR3 loop spans 14 amino acids. The repertoire was sequenced with immunoSEQ multiplex PCR; TCRdb's copy has only in-frame clones and lacks some. The sample lists a few hundred thousand clones; approximately 90% were seen once. This chain uses TRBV11-2 with TRBJ2-5, with D tentatively TRBD2 (6 bases). This clonotype was sampled from a woman in her 40s who had been exposed to COVID-19. The sequencing sample was made of PBMCs or T cells enriched from blood (not recorded which). DNA for the CDR3: TGTGCCAGCAGCTTGGGACTGCCCCCTGGGACCCAGTACTTC. Translated: CASSLGLPPGTQYF. Complete variable domain (other parts from reference TRBV11-2 and TRBJ2-5): EAGVAQSPRYKIIEKRQSVAFWCNPISGHATLYWYQQILGQGPKLLIQFQNNGVVDDSQLPKDRFSAERLKGVDSTLKIQPAKLEDSAVYLCASSLGLPPGTQYFGPGTRLLVL.